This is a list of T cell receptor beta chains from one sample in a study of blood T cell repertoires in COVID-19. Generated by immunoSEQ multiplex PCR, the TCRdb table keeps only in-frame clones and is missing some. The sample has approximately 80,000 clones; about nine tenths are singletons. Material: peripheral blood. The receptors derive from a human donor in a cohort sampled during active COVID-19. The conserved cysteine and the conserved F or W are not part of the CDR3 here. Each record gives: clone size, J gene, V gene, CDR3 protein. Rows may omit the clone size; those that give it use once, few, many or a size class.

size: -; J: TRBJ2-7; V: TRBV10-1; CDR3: ASSDRGSYEQY
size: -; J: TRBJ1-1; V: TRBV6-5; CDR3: ASSFRGVGVYTEAF
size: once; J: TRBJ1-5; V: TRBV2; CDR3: ASEGRTGTQH
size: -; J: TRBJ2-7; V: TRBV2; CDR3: ASDTGGTFYEQY
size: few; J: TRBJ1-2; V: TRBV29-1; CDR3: SAQGGNNYGYT
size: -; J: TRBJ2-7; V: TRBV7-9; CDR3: ASTSPGSEQY
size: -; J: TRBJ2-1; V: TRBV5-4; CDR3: ASSLAMGGRTYNEQF
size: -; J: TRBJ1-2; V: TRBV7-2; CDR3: ASSLDRGYGYT
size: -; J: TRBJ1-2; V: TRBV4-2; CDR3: ASSDRQGASGYT
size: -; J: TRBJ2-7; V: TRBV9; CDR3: ASSVSGTGFNEQY